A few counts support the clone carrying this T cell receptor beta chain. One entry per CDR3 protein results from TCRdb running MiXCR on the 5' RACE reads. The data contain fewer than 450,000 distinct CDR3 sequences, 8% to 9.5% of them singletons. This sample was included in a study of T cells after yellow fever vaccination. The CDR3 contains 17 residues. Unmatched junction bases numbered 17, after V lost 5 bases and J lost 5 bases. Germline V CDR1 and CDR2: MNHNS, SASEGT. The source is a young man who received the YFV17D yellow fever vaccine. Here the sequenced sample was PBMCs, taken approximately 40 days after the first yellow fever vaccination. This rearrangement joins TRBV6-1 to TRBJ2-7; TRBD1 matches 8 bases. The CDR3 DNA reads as TGTGCCAGCAGTCCCGGACAGGGAATACTCTATACGAACGAGCAGTACTTC. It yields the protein CASSPGQGILYTNEQYF.